Listed here are 4 T cell receptor beta chains from one sample, sequenced in a study of cytotoxic CD8 clonotypes in ibrutinib-treated CLL. Profiling relied on immunoSEQ multiplex PCR, and the TCRdb table lists in-frame clones only, not all of them. This table has some 290,000 clones, just under 80% appearing once. The sample was PBMCs, taken before ibrutinib treatment. These receptors were obtained from a human donor with chronic lymphocytic leukemia.

This chain joins TRBV7-9 and TRBJ2-3; 9 nucleotides line up with TRBD1. Germline V CDR1 and CDR2: SEHNR, FQNEAQ (reference sequence). This CDR3 is built from 16 residues. V lost 5 bases, J lost 2 bases, and 8 bases stayed unmatched. The CDR3 spells CASSPDRGLLTDTQYF. The DNA for the CDR3 is TGTGCCAGCAGCCCGGACAGGGGACTTCTCACAGATACGCAGTATTTT.

The genes are TRBV5-1 and TRBJ2-3, with D possibly called TRBD1 or TRBD2 (5 bases each). Trimming removed 3 bases at V and 0 bases at J, with 20 bases between. CDR1 and CDR2 from the germline V gene are SGHRS and YFSETQ. This CDR3 contains 18 residues. The CDR3 DNA reads as TGCGCCAGCAGCTCCCGAGGGGTAGCCGGTACTAGCACAGATACGCAGTATTTT. This sequence encodes CASSSRGVAGTSTDTQYF.

This clone was seen a handful of times. The chain has TRBV19 and TRBJ2-7; D might be TRBD1 or TRBD2, each matching 5 bases. Trimming removed 5 bases at V and 3 bases at J, with 14 bases between. This CDR3 spans 14 amino acids. Germline V lookup: CDR1 LNHDA, CDR2 SQIVND (reference sequence). CDR3 nucleotides: TGTGCCAGTAGTCCATGGGACGGCCACTACGAGCAGTACTTC. Its translation is CASSPWDGHYEQYF.

The gene calls are TRBV5-1 and TRBJ2-1; D is unclear. This CDR3 region has 14 residues. Trimming cost V 4 bases and J 5 bases, with 13 bases left between them. From germline, CDR1 is SGHRS and CDR2 YFSETQ. DNA of the CDR3: TGCGCCAGCAGCCTAAGTGCGGCGAACAATGAGCAGTTCTTC. It translates to CASSLSAANNEQFF.